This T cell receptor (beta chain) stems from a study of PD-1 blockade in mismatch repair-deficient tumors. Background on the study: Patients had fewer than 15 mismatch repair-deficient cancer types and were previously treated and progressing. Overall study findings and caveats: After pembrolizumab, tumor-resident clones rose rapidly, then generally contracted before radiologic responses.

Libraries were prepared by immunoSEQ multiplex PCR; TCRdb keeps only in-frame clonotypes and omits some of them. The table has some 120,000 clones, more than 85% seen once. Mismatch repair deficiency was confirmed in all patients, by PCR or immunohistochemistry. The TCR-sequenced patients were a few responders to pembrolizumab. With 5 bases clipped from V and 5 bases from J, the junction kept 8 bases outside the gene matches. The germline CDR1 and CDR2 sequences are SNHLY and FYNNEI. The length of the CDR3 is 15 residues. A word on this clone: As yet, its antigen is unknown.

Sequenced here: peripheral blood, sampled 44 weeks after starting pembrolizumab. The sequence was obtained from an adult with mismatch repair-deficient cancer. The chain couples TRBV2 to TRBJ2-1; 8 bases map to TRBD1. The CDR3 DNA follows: TGTGCCAGCAGTCCCCTGACAGGGGTGGACAATGAGCAGTTCTTC. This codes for CASSPLTGVDNEQFF.